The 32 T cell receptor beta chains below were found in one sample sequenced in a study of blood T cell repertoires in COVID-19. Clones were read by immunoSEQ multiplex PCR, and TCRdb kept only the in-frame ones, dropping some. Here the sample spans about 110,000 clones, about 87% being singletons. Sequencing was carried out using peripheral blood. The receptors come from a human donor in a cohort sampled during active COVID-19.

CDR3: CASSEAANSPLHF. The CDR3 region has the DNA TGTGCCAGCAGTGAAGCGGCTAATTCACCCCTCCACTTT. This chain joins TRBV6-1 and TRBJ1-6, with no clear D. This CDR3 is built from 13 residues. CDR1 and CDR2 (germline): MNHNS, SASEGT. Trimming cost V 0 bases and J 6 bases, with 3 bases left between them.

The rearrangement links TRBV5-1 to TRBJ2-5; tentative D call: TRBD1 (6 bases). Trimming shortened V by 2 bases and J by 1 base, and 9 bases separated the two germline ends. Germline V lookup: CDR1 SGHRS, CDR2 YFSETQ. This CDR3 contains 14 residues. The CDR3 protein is CASSLQGVQETQYF. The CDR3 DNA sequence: TGCGCCAGCAGCTTACAGGGAGTCCAAGAGACCCAGTACTTC. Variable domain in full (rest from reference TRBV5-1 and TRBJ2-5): KAGVTQTPRYLIKTRGQQVTLSCSPISGHRSVSWYQQTPGQGLQFLFEYFSETQRNKGNFPGRFSGRQFSNSRSEMNVSTLELGDSALYLCASSLQGVQETQYFGPGTRLLVL.

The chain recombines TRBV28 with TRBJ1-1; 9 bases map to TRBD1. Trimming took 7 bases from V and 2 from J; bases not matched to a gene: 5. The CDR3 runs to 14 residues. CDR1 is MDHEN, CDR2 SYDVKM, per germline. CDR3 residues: CASTEQGANTEAFF. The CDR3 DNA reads TGTGCCAGCACCGAACAGGGGGCTAACACTGAAGCTTTCTTT.

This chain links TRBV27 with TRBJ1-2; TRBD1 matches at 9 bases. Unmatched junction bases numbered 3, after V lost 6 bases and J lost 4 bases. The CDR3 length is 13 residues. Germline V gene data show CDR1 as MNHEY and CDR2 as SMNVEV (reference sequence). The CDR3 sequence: CASSDRGIYGYTF. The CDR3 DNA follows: TGTGCCAGCAGCGACAGGGGGATCTATGGCTACACCTTC.

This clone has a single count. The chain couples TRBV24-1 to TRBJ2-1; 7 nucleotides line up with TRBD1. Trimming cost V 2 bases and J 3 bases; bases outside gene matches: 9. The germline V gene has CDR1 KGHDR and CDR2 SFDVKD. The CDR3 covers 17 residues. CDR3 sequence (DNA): TGTGCCACCAGTGATTCCAGCTCCGGGACAGTCTACAATGAGCAGTTCTTC. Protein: CATSDSSSGTVYNEQFF.

The chain's CDR3 is CAISGGLGSYNEQFF. For the CDR3, the DNA is TGTGCCATCAGTGGAGGACTAGGTTCGTACAATGAGCAGTTCTTC. The chain joins TRBV10-3 to TRBJ2-1, with 7 bases identical to TRBD2. Trimming took 4 bases from V and 4 from J; bases not matched to a gene: 7. The CDR3 covers 15 residues. The germline gives CDR1 ENHRY, CDR2 SYGVKD.

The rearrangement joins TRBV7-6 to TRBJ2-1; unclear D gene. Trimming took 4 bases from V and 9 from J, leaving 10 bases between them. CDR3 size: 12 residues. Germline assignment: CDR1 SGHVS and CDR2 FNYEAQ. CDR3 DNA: TGTGCCAGCAGCTCGACGGGTAGTGAGCAGTTCTTC. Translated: CASSSTGSEQFF.

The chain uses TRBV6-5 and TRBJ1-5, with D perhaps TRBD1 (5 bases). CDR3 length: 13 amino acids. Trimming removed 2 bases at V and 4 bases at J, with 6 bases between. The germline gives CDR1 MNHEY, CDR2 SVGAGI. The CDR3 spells CASSYGGNQPQHF. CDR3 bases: TGTGCCAGCAGTTACGGGGGGAATCAGCCCCAGCATTTT.

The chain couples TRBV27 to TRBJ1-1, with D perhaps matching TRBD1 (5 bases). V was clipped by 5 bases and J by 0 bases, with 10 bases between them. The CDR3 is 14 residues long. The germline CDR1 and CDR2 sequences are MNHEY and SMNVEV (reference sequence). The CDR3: CASSVTGMNTEAFF. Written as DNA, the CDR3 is TGTGCCAGCAGTGTAACAGGTATGAACACTGAAGCTTTCTTT.

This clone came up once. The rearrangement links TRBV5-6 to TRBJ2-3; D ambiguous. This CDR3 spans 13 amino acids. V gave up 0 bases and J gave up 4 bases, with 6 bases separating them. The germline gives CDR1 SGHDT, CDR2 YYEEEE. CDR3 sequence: CASSLGPSDTQYF. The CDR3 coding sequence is TGTGCCAGCAGCTTGGGTCCGTCAGATACGCAGTATTTT.

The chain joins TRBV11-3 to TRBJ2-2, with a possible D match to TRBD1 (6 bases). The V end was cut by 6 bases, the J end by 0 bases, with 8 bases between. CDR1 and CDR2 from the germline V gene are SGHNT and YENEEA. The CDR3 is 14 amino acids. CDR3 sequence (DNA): TGTGCCAGCAGGGGGACATCGAACACCGGGGAGCTGTTTTTT. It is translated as CASRGTSNTGELFF. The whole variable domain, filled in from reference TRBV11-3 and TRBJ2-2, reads EAGVVQSPRYKIIEKKQPVAFWCNPISGHNTLYWYLQNLGQGPELLIRYENEEAVDDSQLPKDRFSAERLKGVDSTLKIQPAELGDSAVYLCASRGTSNTGELFFGEGSRLTVL.

In DNA form, the CDR3 reads TGCGCCAGCAGCCAAAGGGACAGAACCGGGGAGCTGTTTTTT. Translation: CASSQRDRTGELFF. V usage is TRBV4-1 and J usage is TRBJ2-2; TRBD1 matches at 7 bases. Germline V gene lookup returns CDR1 MGHRA and CDR2 YSYEKL. The CDR3 contains 14 residues. V lost 2 bases and J lost 5; bases outside the gene matches: 2.

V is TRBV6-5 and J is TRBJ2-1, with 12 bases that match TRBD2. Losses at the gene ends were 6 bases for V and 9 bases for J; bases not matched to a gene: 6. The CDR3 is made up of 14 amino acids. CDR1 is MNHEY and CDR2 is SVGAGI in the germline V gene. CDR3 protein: CASSLTSGSGEQFF. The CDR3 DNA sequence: TGTGCCAGCAGCCTGACTAGCGGGAGCGGTGAGCAGTTCTTC.

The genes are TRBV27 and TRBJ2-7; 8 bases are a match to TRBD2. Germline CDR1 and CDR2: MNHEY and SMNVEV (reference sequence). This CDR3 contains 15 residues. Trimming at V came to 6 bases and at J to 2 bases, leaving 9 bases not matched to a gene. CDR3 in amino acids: CASRRPGRAPYEQYF. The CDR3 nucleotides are TGTGCCAGCAGACGCCCCGGGAGGGCCCCCTACGAGCAGTACTTC.

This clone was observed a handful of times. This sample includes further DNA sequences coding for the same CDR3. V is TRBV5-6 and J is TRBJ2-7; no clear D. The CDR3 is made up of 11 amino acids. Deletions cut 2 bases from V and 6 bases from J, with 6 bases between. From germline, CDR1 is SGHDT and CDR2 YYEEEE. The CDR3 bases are TGTGCCAGCAGCTTTTCAGGCGAGCAGTACTTC. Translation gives CASSFSGEQYF.

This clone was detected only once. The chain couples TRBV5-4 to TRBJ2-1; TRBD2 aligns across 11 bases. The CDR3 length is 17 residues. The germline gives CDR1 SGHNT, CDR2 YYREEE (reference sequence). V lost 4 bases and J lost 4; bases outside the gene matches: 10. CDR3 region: CASSRVTSGKVYNEQFF. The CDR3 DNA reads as TGTGCCAGCAGCCGCGTGACTAGCGGGAAGGTGTACAATGAGCAGTTCTTC.

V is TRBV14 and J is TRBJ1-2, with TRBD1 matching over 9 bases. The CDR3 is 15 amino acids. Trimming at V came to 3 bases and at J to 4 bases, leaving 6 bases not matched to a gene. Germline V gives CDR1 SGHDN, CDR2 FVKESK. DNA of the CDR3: TGTGCCAGCAGCCAGCGTACAGGGGGCATCTATGGCTACACCTTC. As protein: CASSQRTGGIYGYTF.

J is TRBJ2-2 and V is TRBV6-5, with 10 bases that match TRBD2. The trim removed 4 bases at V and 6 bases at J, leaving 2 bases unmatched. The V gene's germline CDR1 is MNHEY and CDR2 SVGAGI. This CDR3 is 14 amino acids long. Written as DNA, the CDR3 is TGTGCCAGCAGTTTAGCGGGAGGACCCGGGGAGCTGTTTTTT. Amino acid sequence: CASSLAGGPGELFF.

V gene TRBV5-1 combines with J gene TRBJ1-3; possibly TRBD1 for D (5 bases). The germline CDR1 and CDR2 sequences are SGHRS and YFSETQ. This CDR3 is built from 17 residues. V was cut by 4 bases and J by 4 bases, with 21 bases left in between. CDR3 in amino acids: CASSPGGTSMTGNTIYF. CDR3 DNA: TGCGCCAGCAGCCCCGGGGGGACCTCCATGACAGGAAACACCATATATTTT.

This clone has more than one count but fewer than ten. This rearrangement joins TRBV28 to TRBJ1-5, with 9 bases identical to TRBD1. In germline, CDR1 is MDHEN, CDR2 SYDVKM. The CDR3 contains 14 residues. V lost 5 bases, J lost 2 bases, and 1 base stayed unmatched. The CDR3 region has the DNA TGTGCCAGCAGTCGGACAGGGGGCAATCAGCCCCAGCATTTT. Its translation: CASSRTGGNQPQHF.

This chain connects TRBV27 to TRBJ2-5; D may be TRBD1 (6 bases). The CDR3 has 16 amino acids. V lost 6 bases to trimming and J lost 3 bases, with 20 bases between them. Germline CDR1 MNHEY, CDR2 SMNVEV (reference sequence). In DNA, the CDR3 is TGTGCCAGCAGGCGGACAGCGAGGTGGACCAAAGAGACCCAGTACTTC. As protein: CASRRTARWTKETQYF.

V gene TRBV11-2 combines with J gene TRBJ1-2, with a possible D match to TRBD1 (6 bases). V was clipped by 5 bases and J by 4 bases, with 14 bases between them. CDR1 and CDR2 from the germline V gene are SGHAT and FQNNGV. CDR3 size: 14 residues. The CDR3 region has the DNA TGTGCCAGCAGCAGGGACATTTCCTTCTATGGCTACACCTTC. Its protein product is CASSRDISFYGYTF.

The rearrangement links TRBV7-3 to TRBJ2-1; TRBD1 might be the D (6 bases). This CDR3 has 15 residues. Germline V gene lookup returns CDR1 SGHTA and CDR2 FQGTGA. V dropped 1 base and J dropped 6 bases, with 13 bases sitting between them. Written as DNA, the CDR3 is TGTGCCAGCAGCTTAAGCAGGGGAGCCTCCAATGAGCAGTTCTTC. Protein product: CASSLSRGASNEQFF.

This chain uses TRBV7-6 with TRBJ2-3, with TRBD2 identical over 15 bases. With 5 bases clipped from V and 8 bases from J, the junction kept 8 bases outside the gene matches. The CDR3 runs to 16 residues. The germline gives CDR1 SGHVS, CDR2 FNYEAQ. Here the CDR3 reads CASSMGLAGGSSTQYF. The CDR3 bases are TGTGCCAGCAGCATGGGACTAGCGGGAGGCTCGTCTACGCAGTATTTT.

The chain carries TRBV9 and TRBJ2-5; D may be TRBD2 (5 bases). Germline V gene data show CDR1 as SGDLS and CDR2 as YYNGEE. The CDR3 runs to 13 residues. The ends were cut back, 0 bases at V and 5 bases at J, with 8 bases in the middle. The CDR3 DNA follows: TGTGCCAGCAGCGTAGGAGGGTCCGAGACCCAGTACTTC. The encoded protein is CASSVGGSETQYF.

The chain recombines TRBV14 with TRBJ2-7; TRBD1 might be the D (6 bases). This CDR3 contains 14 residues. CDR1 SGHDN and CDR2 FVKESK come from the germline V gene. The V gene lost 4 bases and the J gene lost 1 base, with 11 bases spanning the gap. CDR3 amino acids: CASSLGQGSYEQYF. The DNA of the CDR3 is TGTGCCAGCAGCCTGGGGCAGGGGTCCTACGAGCAGTACTTC.

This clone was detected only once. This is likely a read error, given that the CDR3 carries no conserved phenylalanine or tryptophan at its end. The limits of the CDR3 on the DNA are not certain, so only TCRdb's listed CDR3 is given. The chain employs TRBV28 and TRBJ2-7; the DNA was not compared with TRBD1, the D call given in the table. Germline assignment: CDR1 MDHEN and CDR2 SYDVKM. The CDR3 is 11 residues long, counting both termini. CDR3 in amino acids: CASSSYRDREI.

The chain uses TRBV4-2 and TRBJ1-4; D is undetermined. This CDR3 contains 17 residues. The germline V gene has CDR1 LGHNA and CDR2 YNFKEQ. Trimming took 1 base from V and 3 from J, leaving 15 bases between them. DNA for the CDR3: TGTGCCAGCAGCCAAGGGGGAGGGCACAGATCTAATGAAAAACTGTTTTTT. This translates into CASSQGGGHRSNEKLFF.

The CDR3 sequence is CAISVNGQSTEAFF. DNA for the CDR3: TGTGCCATCAGTGTTAACGGACAGAGCACTGAAGCTTTCTTT. The rearrangement links TRBV10-3 to TRBJ1-1, with a tentative D call TRBD1 (6 bases). The ends were cut back, 4 bases at V and 4 bases at J, with 13 bases in the middle. The CDR3 extends over 14 amino acids. CDR1 and CDR2 from the germline V gene are ENHRY and SYGVKD.

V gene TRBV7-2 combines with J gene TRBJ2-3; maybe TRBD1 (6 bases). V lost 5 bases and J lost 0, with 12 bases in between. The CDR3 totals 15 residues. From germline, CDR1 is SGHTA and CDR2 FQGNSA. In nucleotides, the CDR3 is TGTGCCAGCAGCCAGCCGACAGGTAGCACAGATACGCAGTATTTT. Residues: CASSQPTGSTDTQYF.

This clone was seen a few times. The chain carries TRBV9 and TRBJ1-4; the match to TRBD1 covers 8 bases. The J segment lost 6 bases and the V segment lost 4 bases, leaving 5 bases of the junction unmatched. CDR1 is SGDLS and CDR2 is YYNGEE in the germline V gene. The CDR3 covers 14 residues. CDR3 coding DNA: TGTGCCAGCAGCCCGGACAGGGCTTATGAAAAACTGTTTTTT. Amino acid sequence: CASSPDRAYEKLFF.

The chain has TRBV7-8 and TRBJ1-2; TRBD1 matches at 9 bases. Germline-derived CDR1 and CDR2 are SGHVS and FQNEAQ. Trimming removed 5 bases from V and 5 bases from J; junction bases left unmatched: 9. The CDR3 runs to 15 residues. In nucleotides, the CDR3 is TGTGCCAGCAGCAACCCGGACAGGGGATTATATGGCTACACCTTC. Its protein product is CASSNPDRGLYGYTF.